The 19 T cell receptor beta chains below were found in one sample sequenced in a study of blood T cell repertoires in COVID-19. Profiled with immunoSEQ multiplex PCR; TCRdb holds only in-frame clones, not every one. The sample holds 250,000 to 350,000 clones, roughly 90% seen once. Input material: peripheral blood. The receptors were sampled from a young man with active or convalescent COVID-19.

The CDR3 region has the DNA TGTGCCAGCAGTTTAGTCCTTGGACAGGGGCCGAACACCGGGGAGCTGTTTTTT. Translated, it gives CASSLVLGQGPNTGELFF. The gene calls are TRBV28 and TRBJ2-2, with TRBD1 identical over 9 bases. Germline-derived CDR1 and CDR2 are MDHEN and SYDVKM. The CDR3 spans 18 residues. The V and J ends lost 2 bases and 0 bases, in that order; junction bases with no gene match: 7. The whole variable domain, remainder taken from reference TRBV28 and TRBJ2-2, is DVKVTQSSRYLVKRTGEKVFLECVQDMDHENMFWYRQDPGLGLRLIYFSYDVKMKEKGDIPEGYSVSREKKERFSLILESASTNQTSMYLCASSLVLGQGPNTGELFFGEGSRLTVL.

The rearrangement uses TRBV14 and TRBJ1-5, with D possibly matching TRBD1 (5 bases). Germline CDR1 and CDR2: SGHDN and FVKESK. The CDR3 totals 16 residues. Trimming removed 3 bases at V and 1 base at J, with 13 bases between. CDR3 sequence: CASSQGGGESNQPQHF. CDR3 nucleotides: TGTGCCAGCAGCCAGGGCGGGGGGGAGAGCAATCAGCCCCAGCATTTT. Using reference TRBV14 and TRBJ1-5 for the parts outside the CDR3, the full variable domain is EAGVTQFPSHSVIEKGQTVTLRCDPISGHDNLYWYRRVMGKEIKFLLHFVKESKQDESGMPNNRFLAERTGGTYSTLKVQPAELEDSGVYFCASSQGGGESNQPQHFGDGTRLSIL.

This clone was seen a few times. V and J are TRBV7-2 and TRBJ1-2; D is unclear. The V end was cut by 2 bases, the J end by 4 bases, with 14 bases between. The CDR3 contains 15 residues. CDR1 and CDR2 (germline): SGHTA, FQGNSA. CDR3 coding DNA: TGTGCCAGCAGCTTAACAACGTTGAACCGCTATGGCTACACCTTC. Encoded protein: CASSLTTLNRYGYTF.

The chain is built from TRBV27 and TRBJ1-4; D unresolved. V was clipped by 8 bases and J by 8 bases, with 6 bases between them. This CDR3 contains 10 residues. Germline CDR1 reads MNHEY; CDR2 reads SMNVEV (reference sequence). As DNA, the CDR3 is TGTGCCAGCGGAGGGGAAAAACTGTTTTTT. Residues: CASGGEKLFF.

CDR3 DNA: TGTGCCAGCAGTTACGGGACAGGTCTCGAGCAGTACTTC. Its translation: CASSYGTGLEQYF. This rearrangement joins TRBV6-2 or TRBV6-3 to TRBJ2-7; 8 positions agree with TRBD1. This CDR3 region has 13 residues. The junction had 3 bases not matched to a gene; V was cut back by 2 bases and J by 6 bases. Germline V gene lookup returns CDR1 MNHEY and CDR2 SVGEGT.

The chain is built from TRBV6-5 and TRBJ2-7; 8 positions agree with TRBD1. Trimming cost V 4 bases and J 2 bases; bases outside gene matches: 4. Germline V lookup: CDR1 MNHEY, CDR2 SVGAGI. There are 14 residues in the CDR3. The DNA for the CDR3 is TGTGCCAGCAGTTCCGGACAGGGACCCTACGAGCAGTACTTC. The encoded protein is CASSSGQGPYEQYF.

The CDR3 bases are TGTGCCAGCAGCCCCTCGGACTTTAGCTCCTATAATTCACCCCTCCACTTT. This translates into CASSPSDFSSYNSPLHF. The rearrangement links TRBV11-2 to TRBJ1-6; D unresolved. With 5 bases removed from V and 0 bases from J, the gap between germline ends came to 14 bases. Germline assignment: CDR1 SGHAT and CDR2 FQNNGV. The CDR3 has 17 amino acids. The full variable domain, rest sourced from reference TRBV11-2 and TRBJ1-6, is EAGVAQSPRYKIIEKRQSVAFWCNPISGHATLYWYQQILGQGPKLLIQFQNNGVVDDSQLPKDRFSAERLKGVDSTLKIQPAKLEDSAVYLCASSPSDFSSYNSPLHFGNGTRLTVT.

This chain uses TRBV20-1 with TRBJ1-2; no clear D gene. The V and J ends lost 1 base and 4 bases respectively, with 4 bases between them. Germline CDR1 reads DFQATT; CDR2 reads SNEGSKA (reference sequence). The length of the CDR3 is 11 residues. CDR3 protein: CSARGGYGYTF. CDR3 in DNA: TGCAGTGCTAGAGGAGGCTATGGCTACACCTTC.

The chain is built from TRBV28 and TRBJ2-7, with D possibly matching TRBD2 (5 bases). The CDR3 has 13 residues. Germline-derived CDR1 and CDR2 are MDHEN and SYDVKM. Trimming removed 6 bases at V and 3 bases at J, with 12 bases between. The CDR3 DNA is TGTGCCAGCAGCTCCGTCGGACTCTACGAGCAGTACTTC. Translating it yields CASSSVGLYEQYF. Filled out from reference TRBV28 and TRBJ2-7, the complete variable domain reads DVKVTQSSRYLVKRTGEKVFLECVQDMDHENMFWYRQDPGLGLRLIYFSYDVKMKEKGDIPEGYSVSREKKERFSLILESASTNQTSMYLCASSSVGLYEQYFGPGTRLTVT.

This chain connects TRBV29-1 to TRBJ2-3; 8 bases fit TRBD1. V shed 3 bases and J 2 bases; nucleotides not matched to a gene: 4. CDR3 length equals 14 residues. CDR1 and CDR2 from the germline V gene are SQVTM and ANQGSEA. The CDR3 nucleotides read TGCAGCGTTGAGAGACAGGGGACCACAGATACGCAGTATTTT. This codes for CSVERQGTTDTQYF.

The CDR3 here is CASSQRDRGLTDNEQFF. CDR3 nucleotide sequence: TGCGCCAGCAGTCAACGAGACAGGGGGCTAACTGACAATGAGCAGTTCTTC. J is TRBJ2-1 and V is TRBV4-1; 10 positions agree with TRBD1. The CDR3 covers 17 residues. Germline-derived CDR1 and CDR2 are MGHRA and YSYEKL. Unmatched junction bases numbered 13, after V lost 6 bases and J lost 5 bases.

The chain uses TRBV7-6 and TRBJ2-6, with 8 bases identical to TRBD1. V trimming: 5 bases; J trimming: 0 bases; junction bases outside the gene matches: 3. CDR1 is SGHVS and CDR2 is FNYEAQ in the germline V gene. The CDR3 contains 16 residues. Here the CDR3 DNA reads TGTGCCAGCAGCGCTACAGGGGGCTCTGGGGCCAACGTCCTGACTTTC. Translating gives CASSATGGSGANVLTF.

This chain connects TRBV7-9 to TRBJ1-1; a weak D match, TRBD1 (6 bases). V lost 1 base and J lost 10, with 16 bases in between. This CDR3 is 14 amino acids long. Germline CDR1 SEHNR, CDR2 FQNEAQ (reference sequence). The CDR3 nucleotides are TGTGCCAGCAGCTTAGGAACAGGGATCTCGAGAGCTTTCTTT. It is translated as CASSLGTGISRAFF.

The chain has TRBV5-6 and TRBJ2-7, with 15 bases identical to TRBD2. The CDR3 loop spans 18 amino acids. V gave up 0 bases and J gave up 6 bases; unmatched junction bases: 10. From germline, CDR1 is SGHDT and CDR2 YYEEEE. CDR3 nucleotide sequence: TGTGCCAGCAGCTTGGACGGGACTAGCGGGGGGATGGTCTCCGAGCAGTACTTC. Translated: CASSLDGTSGGMVSEQYF. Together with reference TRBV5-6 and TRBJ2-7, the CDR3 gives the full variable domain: DAGVTQSPTHLIKTRGQQVTLRCSPKSGHDTVSWYQQALGQGPQFIFQYYEEEERQRGNFPDRFSGHQFPNYSSELNVNALLLGDSALYLCASSLDGTSGGMVSEQYFGPGTRLTVT.

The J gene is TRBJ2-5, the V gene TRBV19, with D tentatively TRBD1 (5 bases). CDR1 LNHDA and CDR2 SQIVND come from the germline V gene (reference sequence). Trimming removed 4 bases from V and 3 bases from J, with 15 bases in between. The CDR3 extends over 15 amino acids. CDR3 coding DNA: TGTGCCAGTAGTACCACAGGATACTCGAAAGAGACCCAGTACTTC. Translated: CASSTTGYSKETQYF.

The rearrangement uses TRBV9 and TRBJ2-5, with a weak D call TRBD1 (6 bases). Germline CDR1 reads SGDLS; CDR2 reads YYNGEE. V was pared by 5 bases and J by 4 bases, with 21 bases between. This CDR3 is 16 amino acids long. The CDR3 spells CASSYREGAMGETQYF. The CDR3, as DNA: TGTGCCAGCAGTTACAGGGAAGGGGCAATGGGAGAGACCCAGTACTTC.

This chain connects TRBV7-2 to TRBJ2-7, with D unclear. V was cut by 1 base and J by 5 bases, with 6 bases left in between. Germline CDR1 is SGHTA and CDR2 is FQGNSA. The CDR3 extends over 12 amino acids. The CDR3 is CASSLGRNEQYF. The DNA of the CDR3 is TGTGCCAGCAGCTTAGGCAGGAACGAGCAGTACTTC. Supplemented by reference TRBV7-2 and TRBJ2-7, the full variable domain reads GAGVSQSPSNKVTEKGKDVELRCDPISGHTALYWYRQSLGQGLEFLIYFQGNSAPDKSGLPSDRFSAERTGGSVSTLTIQRTQQEDSAVYLCASSLGRNEQYFGPGTRLTVT.

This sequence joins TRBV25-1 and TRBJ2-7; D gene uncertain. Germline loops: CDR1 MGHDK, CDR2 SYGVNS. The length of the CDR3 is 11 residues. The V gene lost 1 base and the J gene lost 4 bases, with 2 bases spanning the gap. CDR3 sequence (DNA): TGTGCCAGCAGTGAATCGTACGAGCAGTACTTC. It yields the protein CASSESYEQYF.

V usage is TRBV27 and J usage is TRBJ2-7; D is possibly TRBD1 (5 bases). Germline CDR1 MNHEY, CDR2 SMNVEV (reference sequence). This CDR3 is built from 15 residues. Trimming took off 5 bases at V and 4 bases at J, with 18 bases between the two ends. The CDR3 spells CASSTQAIGLYEQYF. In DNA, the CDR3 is TGTGCCAGCAGTACACAGGCCATCGGGCTATACGAGCAGTACTTC.